The text below deals with one T cell receptor (beta chain). No antigen is known for it. The CDR3 extends over 15 amino acids. Per the germline V gene, CDR1 is ENHRY and CDR2 is SYGVKD. Trimming took 6 bases from V and 9 from J; bases not matched to a gene: 12. Method: immunoSEQ multiplex PCR; TCRdb's copy keeps in-frame clones and lacks some. Among approximately 400,000 clones listed, around 92% were seen once. The data were taken from a study of Ad26.COV2.S vaccination and SARS-CoV-2 variants. Regarding the study as a whole: TCR breadth and depth estimates may have understated total T cell responses. Recipients of either vaccine or placebo displayed similar breadth of non-spike TCRs.

The gene calls are TRBV10-3 and TRBJ2-1; 9 positions match TRBD2. The source is a human donor who had recovered from COVID-19. Sequenced material: peripheral blood, taken after recovery from COVID-19. The CDR3, as DNA: TGTGCCATCAGCCATCCGGGACTAGCAGGCGCTGAGCAGTTCTTC. As protein: CAISHPGLAGAEQFF.